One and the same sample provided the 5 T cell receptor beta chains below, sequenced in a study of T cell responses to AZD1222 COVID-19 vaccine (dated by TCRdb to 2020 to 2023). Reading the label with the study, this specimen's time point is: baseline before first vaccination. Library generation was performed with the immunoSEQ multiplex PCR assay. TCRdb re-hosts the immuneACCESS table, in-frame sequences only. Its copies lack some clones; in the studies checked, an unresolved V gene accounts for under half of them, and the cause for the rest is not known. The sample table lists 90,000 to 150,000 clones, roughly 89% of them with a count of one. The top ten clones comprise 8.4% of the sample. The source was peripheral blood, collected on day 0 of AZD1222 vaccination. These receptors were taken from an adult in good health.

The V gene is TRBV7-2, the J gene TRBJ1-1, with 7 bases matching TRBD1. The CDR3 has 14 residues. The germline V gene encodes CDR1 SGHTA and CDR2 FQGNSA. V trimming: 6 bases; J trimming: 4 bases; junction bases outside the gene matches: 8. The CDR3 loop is CASSFWTGITEAFF. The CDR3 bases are TGTGCCAGCAGTTTTTGGACAGGTATCACTGAAGCTTTCTTT.

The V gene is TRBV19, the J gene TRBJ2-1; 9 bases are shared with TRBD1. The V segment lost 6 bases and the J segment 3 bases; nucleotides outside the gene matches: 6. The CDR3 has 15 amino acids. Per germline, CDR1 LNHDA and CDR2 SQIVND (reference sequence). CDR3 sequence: CASRTDRGRYNEQFF. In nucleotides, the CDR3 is TGTGCCAGTAGGACGGACAGGGGACGCTACAATGAGCAGTTCTTC.

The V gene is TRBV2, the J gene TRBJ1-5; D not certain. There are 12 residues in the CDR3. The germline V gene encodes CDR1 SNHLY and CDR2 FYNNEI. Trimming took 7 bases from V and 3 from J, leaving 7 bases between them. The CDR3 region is CASNGNNQPQHF. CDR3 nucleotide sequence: TGTGCCAGCAACGGGAACAATCAGCCCCAGCATTTT.

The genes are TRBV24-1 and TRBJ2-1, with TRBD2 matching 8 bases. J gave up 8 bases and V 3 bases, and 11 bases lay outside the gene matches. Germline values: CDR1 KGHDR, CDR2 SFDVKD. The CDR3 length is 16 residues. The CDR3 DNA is TGTGCCACCAGTGATCCGGGGAGCGGGAGAGGCGATGAGCAGTTCTTC. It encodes CATSDPGSGRGDEQFF.

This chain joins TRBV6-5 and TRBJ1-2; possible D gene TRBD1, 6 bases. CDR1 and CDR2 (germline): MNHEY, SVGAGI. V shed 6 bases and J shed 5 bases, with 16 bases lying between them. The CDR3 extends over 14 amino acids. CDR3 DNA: TGTGCCAGCAGGCCTCCAGGGGACGGGTATGGCTACACCTTC. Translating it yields CASRPPGDGYGYTF.